The 21 T cell receptor beta chains in this list originate from one sample, sequenced in a study of blood T cell repertoires in COVID-19. TCRdb's copy holds only in-frame clones and misses some; the assay was immunoSEQ multiplex PCR. The table has 65,000 to 70,000 clones, approximately 83% seen once. The specimen was peripheral blood. The receptors derive from a man aged 35 to 55 with COVID-19, enrolled during active disease.

The chain couples TRBV29-1 to TRBJ2-1; the D gene is possibly TRBD2 (5 bases). V lost 3 bases to trimming and J lost 8 bases, with 5 bases between them. CDR1 SQVTM and CDR2 ANQGSEA come from the germline V gene. This CDR3 spans 10 amino acids. The CDR3 region has the DNA TGCAGCGTTGACGGGGATGAGCAGTTCTTC. This encodes CSVDGDEQFF.

V and J are TRBV2 and TRBJ1-1; 7 bases align to TRBD1. CDR3 length: 14 amino acids. Germline trimming cut 4 bases from V and 6 bases from J; bases unmatched to any gene: 8. CDR1 and CDR2 (germline): SNHLY, FYNNEI. The CDR3 DNA is TGTGCCAGCAGTGGACAGGGAAGTCTATCTGAAGCTTTCTTT. This encodes CASSGQGSLSEAFF.

The table lists this clone with a count of one. V and J are TRBV21-1 and TRBJ1-5. TRBV21-1 is flagged as a pseudogene. The CDR3 runs 12 residues. CDR3 protein: CASSNFSQPQHF. In DNA form, the CDR3 reads TGTGCCAGCAGCAATTTCTCTCAGCCCCAGCATTTT.

The CDR3 loop is CASSAGEFEKLFF. The CDR3, as DNA: TGTGCCAGCAGTGCGGGAGAGTTCGAAAAACTGTTTTTT. V usage is TRBV2 and J usage is TRBJ1-4; D unresolved. Germline loops: CDR1 SNHLY, CDR2 FYNNEI. V lost 4 bases to trimming and J lost 8 bases, with 11 bases between them. The CDR3 is 13 amino acids.

The V and J genes are TRBV28 and TRBJ2-4; no clear D gene. The CDR3 is 12 amino acids. V shed 6 bases and J shed 6 bases, with 9 bases lying between them. CDR1 is MDHEN, CDR2 SYDVKM, per germline. The CDR3 protein is CASSNPRNIQYF. The CDR3 DNA sequence: TGTGCCAGCAGCAATCCGAGAAACATTCAGTACTTC.

The chain combines TRBV28 with TRBJ1-3, with 8 bases identical to TRBD1. The CDR3 loop spans 15 amino acids. The V segment lost 4 bases and the J segment 2 bases; nucleotides outside the gene matches: 4. In germline, CDR1 is MDHEN, CDR2 SYDVKM. The CDR3 region has the DNA TGTGCCAGCAGTTCCTTGACAGGGGCTGGAAACACCATATATTTT. Its protein is CASSSLTGAGNTIYF.

This clone came up once. V usage is TRBV5-1 and J usage is TRBJ1-1; 10 nucleotides line up with TRBD1. The CDR3 is made up of 15 amino acids. The trim removed 4 bases at V and 0 bases at J, leaving 3 bases unmatched. CDR1 is SGHRS and CDR2 is YFSETQ in the germline V gene. The CDR3 protein is CASSTGQGMNTEAFF. The CDR3 region has the DNA TGCGCCAGCAGCACGGGACAGGGGATGAACACTGAAGCTTTCTTT. Looking up the rest from reference TRBV5-1 and TRBJ1-1 gives the full variable domain: KAGVTQTPRYLIKTRGQQVTLSCSPISGHRSVSWYQQTPGQGLQFLFEYFSETQRNKGNFPGRFSGRQFSNSRSEMNVSTLELGDSALYLCASSTGQGMNTEAFFGQGTRLTVV.

The J gene is TRBJ1-1, the V gene TRBV28; D unclear. Germline lookup yields CDR1 MDHEN and CDR2 SYDVKM. This CDR3 region has 12 residues. Deletions cut 7 bases from V and 3 bases from J, with 9 bases between. The CDR3: CASNGVHTEAFF. The CDR3 nucleotides read TGTGCCAGCAACGGGGTCCACACTGAAGCTTTCTTT. Combining the CDR3 with reference TRBV28 and TRBJ1-1 gives the whole variable domain DVKVTQSSRYLVKRTGEKVFLECVQDMDHENMFWYRQDPGLGLRLIYFSYDVKMKEKGDIPEGYSVSREKKERFSLILESASTNQTSMYLCASNGVHTEAFFGQGTRLTVV.

The chain recombines TRBV2 with TRBJ2-2, with D possibly being TRBD2 (5 bases). The CDR3 totals 15 residues. V dropped 2 bases and J dropped 5 bases, with 12 bases sitting between them. CDR1 and CDR2 from the germline V gene are SNHLY and FYNNEI. The CDR3 sequence is CASSEWESMTGELFF. The CDR3 DNA follows: TGTGCCAGCAGTGAATGGGAGTCCATGACCGGGGAGCTGTTTTTT.

The chain employs TRBV19 and TRBJ2-2, with 11 bases that match TRBD1. Germline V lookup: CDR1 LNHDA, CDR2 SQIVND (reference sequence). V shed 7 bases and J 4 bases; nucleotides not matched to a gene: 8. CDR3 length equals 16 residues. The CDR3 reads CASMWAGTGGTGELFF. The CDR3, as DNA: TGTGCCAGTATGTGGGCGGGGACAGGGGGCACCGGGGAGCTGTTTTTT.

This chain joins TRBV6-5 and TRBJ2-7; D perhaps matches TRBD1 (5 bases). CDR3 length: 15 residues. Germline assignment: CDR1 MNHEY and CDR2 SVGAGI. V shed 4 bases and J shed 3 bases, with 16 bases lying between them. CDR3 coding DNA: TGTGCCAGCAGTTTAAGCTACAGGACCCTCTACGAGCAGTACTTC. The encoded protein is CASSLSYRTLYEQYF.

The gene calls are TRBV9 and TRBJ2-1; 10 positions agree with TRBD2. Germline V lookup: CDR1 SGDLS, CDR2 YYNGEE. The CDR3 length is 17 residues. The V segment lost 0 bases and the J segment 7 bases; nucleotides outside the gene matches: 10. The CDR3 DNA sequence: TGTGCCAGCAGCGTAGCTACAGTGAGCGGGGGGGAGAATGAGCAGTTCTTC. Translating it yields CASSVATVSGGENEQFF.

The rearrangement joins TRBV2 to TRBJ2-1; TRBD2 aligns across 7 bases. Trimming cost V 6 bases and J 10 bases; bases outside gene matches: 24. The CDR3 is made up of 18 amino acids. Germline V lookup: CDR1 SNHLY, CDR2 FYNNEI. The CDR3 reads CASSPVHRDYVFPREQFF. CDR3 in DNA: TGTGCCAGCAGCCCCGTTCACCGGGACTACGTATTCCCAAGGGAGCAGTTCTTC.

V and J are TRBV27 and TRBJ1-6; the D is unclear. CDR1 MNHEY and CDR2 SMNVEV come from the germline V gene (reference sequence). The CDR3 is 16 residues long. Deletions cut 6 bases from V and 7 bases from J, with 19 bases between. CDR3 coding DNA: TGTGCCAGCAGAGAGAAGGGAGGAGCTCAAAATTCACCCCTCCACTTT. Protein product: CASREKGGAQNSPLHF.

The genes are TRBV6-1 and TRBJ2-7; 8 nucleotides align to TRBD2. The V gene's germline CDR1 is MNHNS and CDR2 SASEGT. The CDR3 is 13 amino acids. With V trimmed by 7 bases and J by 1 base, 3 bases remained unmatched. The CDR3 coding sequence is TGTGCCAGCAACCGCGGGGGGTCCTACGAGCAGTACTTC. This encodes CASNRGGSYEQYF.

This chain joins TRBV3-1 (or the pseudogene TRBV3-2) and TRBJ2-7; 7 bases fit TRBD1. The CDR3 is made up of 15 amino acids. Trimming removed 1 base from V and 3 bases from J; junction bases left unmatched: 6. CDR1 is LGHDT and CDR2 is YNNKEL in the germline V gene (reference sequence). The CDR3 DNA reads TGTGCCAGCAGCCAAGGCCCGGGACAGAACTACGAGCAGTACTTC. This gives the protein CASSQGPGQNYEQYF.

The chain has TRBV7-7 and TRBJ2-3; 8 bases line up with TRBD2. The germline gives CDR1 SSHAT, CDR2 FNYEAQ (reference sequence). The CDR3 contains 15 residues. Unmatched junction bases numbered 3, after V lost 1 base and J lost 3 bases. The CDR3 is CASSLDGGETDTQYF. The DNA for the CDR3 is TGTGCCAGCAGCTTAGACGGGGGGGAAACAGATACGCAGTATTTT.

The chain links TRBV7-9 to TRBJ1-5; the D gene is possibly TRBD1 (5 bases). The length of the CDR3 is 14 residues. V was trimmed by 3 bases and J by 6 bases, leaving 12 bases between them. The germline V gene encodes CDR1 SEHNR and CDR2 FQNEAQ (reference sequence). The CDR3, as DNA: TGTGCCAGCAGCTTTGGGGGGTCTGGTCAGCCCCAGCATTTT. This gives the protein CASSFGGSGQPQHF.

This rearrangement joins TRBV29-1 to TRBJ1-5, with TRBD1 matching over 9 bases. Germline values: CDR1 SQVTM, CDR2 ANQGSEA. Trimming cost V 4 bases and J 2 bases; bases outside gene matches: 6. The CDR3 is 15 residues long. CDR3 sequence (DNA): TGCAGCGTTGGGGACAGGGCGAAGCGCAATCAGCCCCAGCATTTT. Translating gives CSVGDRAKRNQPQHF.

The V call is TRBV11-2, the J call TRBJ2-3; 8 bases align to TRBD2. The germline gives CDR1 SGHAT, CDR2 FQNNGV. The CDR3 covers 14 residues. J lost 6 bases, V lost 3 bases, and 5 bases had no gene match. The CDR3 DNA reads TGTGCCAGCAGCTTGGGACTAGGATGGGATACGCAGTATTTT. The encoded protein is CASSLGLGWDTQYF.

The gene calls are TRBV7-9 and TRBJ1-2; possible D gene TRBD1, 5 bases. From germline, CDR1 is SEHNR and CDR2 FQNEAQ (reference sequence). The CDR3 consists of 17 residues. Trimming stripped 4 bases from V and 3 bases from J, with 21 bases between. The CDR3 region is CASSSRQLHWDYYGYTF. CDR3 DNA: TGTGCCAGCAGCTCCAGACAGTTGCACTGGGACTACTATGGCTACACCTTC.